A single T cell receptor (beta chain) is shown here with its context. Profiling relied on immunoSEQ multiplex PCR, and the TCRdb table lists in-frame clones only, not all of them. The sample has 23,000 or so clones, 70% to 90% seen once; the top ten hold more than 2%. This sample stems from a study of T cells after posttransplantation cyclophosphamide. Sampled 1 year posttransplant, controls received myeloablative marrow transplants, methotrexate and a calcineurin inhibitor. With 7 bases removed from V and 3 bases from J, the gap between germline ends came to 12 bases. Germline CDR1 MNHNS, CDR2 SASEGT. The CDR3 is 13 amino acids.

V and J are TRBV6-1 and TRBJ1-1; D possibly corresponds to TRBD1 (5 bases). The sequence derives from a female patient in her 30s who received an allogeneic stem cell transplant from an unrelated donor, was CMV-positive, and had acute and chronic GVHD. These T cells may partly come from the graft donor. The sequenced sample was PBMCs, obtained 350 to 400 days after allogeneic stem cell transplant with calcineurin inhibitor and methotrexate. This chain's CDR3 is CASIDRTHTEAFF. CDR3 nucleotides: TGTGCCAGCATCGACAGAACACACACTGAAGCTTTCTTT.